The 3 T cell receptor beta chains below all came from one sample that was sequenced in a study of T-cell reconstitution after alpha-beta-depleted transplantation in children listed by TCRdb under 2016. Library creation used PCR. The run used an Illumina HiSeq 2500. TCR library preparation used molecular barcoding, with unique molecular identifiers applied to normalize quantification of the TCRbeta repertoire. Starting from the raw public reads, TCRdb applied fastp trimming at Q25, assembled clones with MiXCR and retained in-frame beta chains. Merged by CDR3 protein, the rows form single entries marked with the most common genes and DNA. The sample table records approximately 350,000 distinct CDR3 sequences; over 9% of these occur just once. The top ten clonotypes cover 2% to 3% of the sample. Source: PBMCs from the stem cell graft donor, taken from the stem cell graft. The receptors come from a human donor who donated a stem cell graft to a child with acute lymphoblastic leukemia.

The chain recombines TRBV6-1 with TRBJ2-5; no clear D. Germline loops: CDR1 MNHNS, CDR2 SASEGT. The CDR3 consists of 13 residues. V was clipped by 6 bases and J by 3 bases, with 11 bases between them. The chain's CDR3 is CASRPTAKETQYF. CDR3 DNA sequence: TGTGCCAGCAGACCGACTGCTAAAGAGACCCAGTACTTC.

This clonotype was recorded many times. CDR3 coding DNA: TGTGCCAGCAGTCCTCGGACAGGGGGCTCCCAAGAGACCCAGTACTTC. Encoded protein: CASSPRTGGSQETQYF. The chain uses TRBV28 and TRBJ2-5; 11 bases align to TRBD1. Germline V gene data show CDR1 as MDHEN and CDR2 as SYDVKM. Unmatched junction bases numbered 6, after V lost 5 bases and J lost 1 base. CDR3 length equals 16 residues.

The chain employs TRBV12-3 or TRBV12-4 and TRBJ2-5, with 7 nucleotides matching TRBD1. V gave up 5 bases and J gave up 4 bases; unmatched junction bases: 13. The length of the CDR3 is 16 residues. The CDR3 is CASSAADRERGETQYF. The CDR3 DNA sequence: TGTGCCAGCAGTGCCGCTGACAGGGAGAGGGGAGAGACCCAGTACTTC.